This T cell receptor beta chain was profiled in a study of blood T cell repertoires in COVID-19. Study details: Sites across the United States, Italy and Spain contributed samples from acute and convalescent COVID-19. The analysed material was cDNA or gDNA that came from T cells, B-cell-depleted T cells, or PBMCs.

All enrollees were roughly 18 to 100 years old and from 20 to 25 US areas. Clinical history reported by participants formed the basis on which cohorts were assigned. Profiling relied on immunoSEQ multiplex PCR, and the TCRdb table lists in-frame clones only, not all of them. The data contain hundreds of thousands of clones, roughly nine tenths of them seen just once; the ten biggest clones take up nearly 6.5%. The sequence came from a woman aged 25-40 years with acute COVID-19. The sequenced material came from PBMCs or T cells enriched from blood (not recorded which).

CDR3 residues: CASSYEENQPQHF. CDR3 nucleotide sequence: TGTGCCAGCAGTTACGAGGAGAATCAGCCCCAGCATTTT. This chain joins TRBV6-5 and TRBJ1-5; D is unclear. Germline CDR1 is MNHEY and CDR2 is SVGAGI. The CDR3 sequence is 13 residues long. The germline V and J ends were trimmed by 2 bases and 4 bases, with 6 bases remaining between them.